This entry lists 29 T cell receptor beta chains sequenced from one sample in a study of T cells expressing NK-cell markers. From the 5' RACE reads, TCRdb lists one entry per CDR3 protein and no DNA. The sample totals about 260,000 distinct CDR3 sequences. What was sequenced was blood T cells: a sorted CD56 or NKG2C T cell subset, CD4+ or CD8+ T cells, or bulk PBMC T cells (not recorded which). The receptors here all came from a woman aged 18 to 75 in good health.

The CDR3 loop reads CSAGRTSGYEQYF. The V call is TRBV20-1, the J call TRBJ2-7; the D call from TCRdb, TRBD2, cannot be confirmed without DNA. This CDR3 spans 13 amino acids. Germline CDR1 and CDR2: DFQATT and SNEGSKA (reference sequence).

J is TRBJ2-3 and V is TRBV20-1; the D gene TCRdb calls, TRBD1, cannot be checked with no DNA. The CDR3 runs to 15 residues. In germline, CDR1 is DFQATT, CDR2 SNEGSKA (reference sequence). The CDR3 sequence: CSAEQQGFFTDTQYF.

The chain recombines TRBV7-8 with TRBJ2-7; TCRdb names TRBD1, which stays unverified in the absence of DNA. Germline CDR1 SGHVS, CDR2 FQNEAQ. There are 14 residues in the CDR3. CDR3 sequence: CASSAHRGRGEQYF.

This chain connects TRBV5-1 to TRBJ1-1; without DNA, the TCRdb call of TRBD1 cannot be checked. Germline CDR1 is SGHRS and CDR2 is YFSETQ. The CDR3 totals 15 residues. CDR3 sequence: CASSWGTVSNTEAFF.

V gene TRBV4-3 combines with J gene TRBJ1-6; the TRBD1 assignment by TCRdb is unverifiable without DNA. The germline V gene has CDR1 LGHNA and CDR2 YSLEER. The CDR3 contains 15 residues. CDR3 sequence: CASSQSGTGGSPLHF.

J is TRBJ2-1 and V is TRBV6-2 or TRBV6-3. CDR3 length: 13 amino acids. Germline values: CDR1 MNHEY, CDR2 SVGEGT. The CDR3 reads CASSRLGYNEQFF.

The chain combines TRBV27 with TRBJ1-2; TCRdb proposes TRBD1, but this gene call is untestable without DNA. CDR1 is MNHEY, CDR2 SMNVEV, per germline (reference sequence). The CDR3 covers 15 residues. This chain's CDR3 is CASSLQGVTNYGYTF.

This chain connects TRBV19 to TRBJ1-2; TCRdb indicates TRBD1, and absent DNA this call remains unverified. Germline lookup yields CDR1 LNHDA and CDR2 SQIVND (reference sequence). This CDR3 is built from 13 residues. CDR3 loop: CASTPTGIYGYTF.

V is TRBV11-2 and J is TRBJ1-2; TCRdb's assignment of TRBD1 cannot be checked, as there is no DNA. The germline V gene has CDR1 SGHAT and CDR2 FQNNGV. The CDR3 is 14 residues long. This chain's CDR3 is CASSPTAGDYGYTF.

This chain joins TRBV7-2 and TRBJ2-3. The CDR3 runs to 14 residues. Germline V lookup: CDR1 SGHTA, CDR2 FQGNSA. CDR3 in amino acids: CASSSYSLSDTQYF.

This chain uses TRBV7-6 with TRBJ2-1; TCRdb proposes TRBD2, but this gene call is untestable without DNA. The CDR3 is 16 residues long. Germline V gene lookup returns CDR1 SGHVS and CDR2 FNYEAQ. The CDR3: CASSGTSGSSYNEQFF.

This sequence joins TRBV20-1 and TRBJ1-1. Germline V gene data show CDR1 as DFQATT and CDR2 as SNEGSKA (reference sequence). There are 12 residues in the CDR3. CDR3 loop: CSATAMNTEAFF.

The CDR3 loop reads CASSNKRTGSLLNHEQYF. V is TRBV4-2 and J is TRBJ2-7; TCRdb lists TRBD1, though no DNA is available to test this call. Germline lookup yields CDR1 LGHNA and CDR2 YNFKEQ. The CDR3 spans 18 residues.

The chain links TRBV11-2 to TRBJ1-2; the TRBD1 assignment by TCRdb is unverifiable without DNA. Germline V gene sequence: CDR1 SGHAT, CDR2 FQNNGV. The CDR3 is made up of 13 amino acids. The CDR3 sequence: CASSLARGYGYTF.

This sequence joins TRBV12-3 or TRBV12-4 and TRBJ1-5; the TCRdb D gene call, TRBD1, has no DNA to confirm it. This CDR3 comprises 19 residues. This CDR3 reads CASSLSLRGVVYSNQPQHF.

The CDR3 sequence: CASSLLWSGELFF. The chain joins TRBV7-3 to TRBJ2-2. CDR1 is SGHTA and CDR2 is FQGTGA in the germline V gene. This CDR3 has 13 residues.

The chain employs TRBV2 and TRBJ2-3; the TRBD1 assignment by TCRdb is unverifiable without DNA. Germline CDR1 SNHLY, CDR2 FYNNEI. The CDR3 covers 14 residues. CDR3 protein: CASSWDGWLDTQYF.

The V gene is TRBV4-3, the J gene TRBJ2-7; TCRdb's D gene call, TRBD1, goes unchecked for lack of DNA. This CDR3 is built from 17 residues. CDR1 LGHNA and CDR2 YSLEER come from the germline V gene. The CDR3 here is CASSQDWGTGSFYEQYF.

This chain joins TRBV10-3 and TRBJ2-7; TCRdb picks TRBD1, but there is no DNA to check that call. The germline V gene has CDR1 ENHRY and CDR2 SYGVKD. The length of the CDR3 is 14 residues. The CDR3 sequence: CAISDAGGAYEQYF.

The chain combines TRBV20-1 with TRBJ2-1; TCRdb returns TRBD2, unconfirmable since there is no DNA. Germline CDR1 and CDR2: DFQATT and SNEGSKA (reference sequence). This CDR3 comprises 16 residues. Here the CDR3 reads CSAREPGGPEWNEQFF.

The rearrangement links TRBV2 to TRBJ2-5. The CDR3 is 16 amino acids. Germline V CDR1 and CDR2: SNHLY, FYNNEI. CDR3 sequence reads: CASSERIRLIQETQYF.

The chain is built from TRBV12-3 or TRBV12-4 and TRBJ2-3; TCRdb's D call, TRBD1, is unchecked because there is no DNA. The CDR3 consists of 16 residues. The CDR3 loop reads CASSLRTGYLADTQYF.

CDR3 sequence: CASSQAQRWGEKVYEQYF. The genes are TRBV4-1 and TRBJ2-7; TCRdb's assignment of TRBD1 cannot be checked, as there is no DNA. The CDR3 consists of 18 residues. The germline V gene encodes CDR1 MGHRA and CDR2 YSYEKL.

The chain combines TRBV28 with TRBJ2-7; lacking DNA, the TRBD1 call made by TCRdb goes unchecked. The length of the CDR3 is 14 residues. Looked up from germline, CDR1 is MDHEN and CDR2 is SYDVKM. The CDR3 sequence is CASRRGQGAYEQYF.

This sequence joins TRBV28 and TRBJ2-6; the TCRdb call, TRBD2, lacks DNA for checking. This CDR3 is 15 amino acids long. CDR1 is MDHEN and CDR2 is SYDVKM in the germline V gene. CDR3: CASSVAGTGANVLTF.

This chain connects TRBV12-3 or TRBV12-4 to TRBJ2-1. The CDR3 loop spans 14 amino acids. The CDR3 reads CASRPTVTINEQFF.

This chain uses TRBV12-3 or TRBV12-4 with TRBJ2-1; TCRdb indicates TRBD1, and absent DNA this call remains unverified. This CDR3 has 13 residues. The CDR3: CASSLGTPNEQFF.

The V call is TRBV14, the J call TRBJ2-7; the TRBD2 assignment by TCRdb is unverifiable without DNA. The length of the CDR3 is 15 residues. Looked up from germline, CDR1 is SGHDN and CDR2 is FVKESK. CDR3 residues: CASSQGLAGPYEQYF.

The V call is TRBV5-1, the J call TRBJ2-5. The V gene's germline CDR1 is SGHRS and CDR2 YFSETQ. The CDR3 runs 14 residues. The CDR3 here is CASSLMDLQETQYF.